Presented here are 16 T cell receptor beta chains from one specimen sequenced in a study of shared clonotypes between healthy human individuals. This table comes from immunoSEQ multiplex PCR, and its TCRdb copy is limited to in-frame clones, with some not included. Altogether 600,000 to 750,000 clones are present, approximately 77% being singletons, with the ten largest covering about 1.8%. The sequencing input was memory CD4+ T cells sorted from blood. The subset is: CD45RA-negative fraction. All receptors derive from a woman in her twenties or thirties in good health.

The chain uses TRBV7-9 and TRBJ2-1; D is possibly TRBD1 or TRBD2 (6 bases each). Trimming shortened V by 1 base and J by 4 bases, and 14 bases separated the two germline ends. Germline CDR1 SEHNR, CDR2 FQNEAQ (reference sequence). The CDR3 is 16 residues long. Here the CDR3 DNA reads TGTGCCAGCAGCTTAGATCCGGGGGCGAGGTACAATGAGCAGTTCTTC. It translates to CASSLDPGARYNEQFF.

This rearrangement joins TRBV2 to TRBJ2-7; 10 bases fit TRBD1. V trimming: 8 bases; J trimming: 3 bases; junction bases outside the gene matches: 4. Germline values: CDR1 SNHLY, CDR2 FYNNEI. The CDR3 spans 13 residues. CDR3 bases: TGTGCCAGCGGGACAGGGGAGGACTACGAGCAGTACTTC. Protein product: CASGTGEDYEQYF. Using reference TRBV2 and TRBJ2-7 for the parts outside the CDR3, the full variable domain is EPEVTQTPSHQVTQMGQEVILRCVPISNHLYFYWYRQILGQKVEFLVSFYNNEISEKSEIFDDQFSVERPDGSNFTLKIRSTKLEDSAMYFCASGTGEDYEQYFGPGTRLTVT.

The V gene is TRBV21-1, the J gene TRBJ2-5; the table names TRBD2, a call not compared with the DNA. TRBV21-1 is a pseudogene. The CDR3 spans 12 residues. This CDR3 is CAKREPQETQYF. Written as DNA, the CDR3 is TGTGCCAAGCGTGAGCCCCAAGAGACCCAGTACTTC.

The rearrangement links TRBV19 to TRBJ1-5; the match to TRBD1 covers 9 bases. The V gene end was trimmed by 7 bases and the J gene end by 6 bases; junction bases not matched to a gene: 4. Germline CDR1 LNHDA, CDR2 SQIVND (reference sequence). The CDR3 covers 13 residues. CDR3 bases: TGTGCCAGTAAGGGACAGGGCAGTCAGCCCCAGCATTTT. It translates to CASKGQGSQPQHF. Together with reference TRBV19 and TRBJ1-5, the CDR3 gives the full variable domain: DGGITQSPKYLFRKEGQNVTLSCEQNLNHDAMYWYRQDPGQGLRLIYYSQIVNDFQKGDIAEGYSVSREKKESFPLTVTSAQKNPTAFYLCASKGQGSQPQHFGDGTRLSIL.

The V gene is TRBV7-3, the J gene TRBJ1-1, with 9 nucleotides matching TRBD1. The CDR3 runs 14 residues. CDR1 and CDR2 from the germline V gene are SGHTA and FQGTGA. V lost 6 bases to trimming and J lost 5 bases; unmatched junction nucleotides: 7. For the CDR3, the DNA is TGTGCCAGCAGTTCGACAGGGGGAGTTACTGAAGCTTTCTTT. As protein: CASSSTGGVTEAFF.

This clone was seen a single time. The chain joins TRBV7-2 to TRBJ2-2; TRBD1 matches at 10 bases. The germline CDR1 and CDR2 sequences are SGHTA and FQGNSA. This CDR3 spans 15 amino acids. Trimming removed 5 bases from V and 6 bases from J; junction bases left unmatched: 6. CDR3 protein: CASSARQGAAGELFF. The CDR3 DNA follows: TGTGCCAGCAGCGCCCGACAGGGGGCTGCCGGGGAGCTGTTTTTT.

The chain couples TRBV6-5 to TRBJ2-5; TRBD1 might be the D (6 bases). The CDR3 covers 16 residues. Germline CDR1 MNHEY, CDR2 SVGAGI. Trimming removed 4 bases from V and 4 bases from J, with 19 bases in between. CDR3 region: CASSFAGPGQGETQYF. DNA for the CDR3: TGTGCCAGCAGTTTCGCAGGACCGGGACAAGGAGAGACCCAGTACTTC.

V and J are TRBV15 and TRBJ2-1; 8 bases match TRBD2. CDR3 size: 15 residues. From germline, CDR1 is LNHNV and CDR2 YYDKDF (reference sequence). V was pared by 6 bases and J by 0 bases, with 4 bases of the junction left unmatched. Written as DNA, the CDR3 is TGTGCCACCAGTCCCGGGACTAGCTCCTACAATGAGCAGTTCTTC. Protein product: CATSPGTSSYNEQFF.

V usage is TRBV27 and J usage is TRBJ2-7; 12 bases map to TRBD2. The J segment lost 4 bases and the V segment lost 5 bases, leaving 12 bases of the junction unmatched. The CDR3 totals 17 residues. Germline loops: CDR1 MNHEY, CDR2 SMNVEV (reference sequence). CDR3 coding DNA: TGTGCCAGCAGTCCTTTGAGACTAGCGGGAGTTTTGTACGAGCAGTACTTC. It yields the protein CASSPLRLAGVLYEQYF.

Here the CDR3 DNA reads TGTGCCTGGAGCAAAAGAACAGGGGTAAATCAGCCCCAGCATTTT. It is translated as CAWSKRTGVNQPQHF. The chain employs TRBV30 and TRBJ1-5; 7 nucleotides agree with TRBD1. V shed 3 bases and J 4 bases; nucleotides not matched to a gene: 9. The CDR3 consists of 15 residues. CDR1 and CDR2 (germline): GTSNPN, SVGIG (reference sequence).

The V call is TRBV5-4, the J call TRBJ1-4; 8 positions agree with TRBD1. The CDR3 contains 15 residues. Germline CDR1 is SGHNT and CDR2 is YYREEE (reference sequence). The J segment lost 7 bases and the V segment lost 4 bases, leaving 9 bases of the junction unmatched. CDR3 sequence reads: CASSRQGTSGEKLFF. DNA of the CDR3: TGTGCCAGCAGCCGACAGGGGACGAGCGGTGAAAAACTGTTTTTT.

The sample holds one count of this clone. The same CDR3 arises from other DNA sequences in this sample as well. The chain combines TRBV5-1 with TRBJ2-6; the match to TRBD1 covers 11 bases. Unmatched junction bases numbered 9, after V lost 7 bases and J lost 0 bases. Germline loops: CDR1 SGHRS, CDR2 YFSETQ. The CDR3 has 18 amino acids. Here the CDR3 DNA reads TGCGCCAGCTCTCAAGGGACAGGGGGATCCTCTGGGGCCAACGTCCTGACTTTC. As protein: CASSQGTGGSSGANVLTF.

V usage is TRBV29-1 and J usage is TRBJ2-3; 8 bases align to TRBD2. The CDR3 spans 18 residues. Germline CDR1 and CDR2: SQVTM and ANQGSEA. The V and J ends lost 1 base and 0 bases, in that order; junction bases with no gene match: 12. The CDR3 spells CSVEVPAGGSTSTDTQYF. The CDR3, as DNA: TGCAGCGTTGAAGTCCCTGCGGGAGGCAGCACTAGCACAGATACGCAGTATTTT.

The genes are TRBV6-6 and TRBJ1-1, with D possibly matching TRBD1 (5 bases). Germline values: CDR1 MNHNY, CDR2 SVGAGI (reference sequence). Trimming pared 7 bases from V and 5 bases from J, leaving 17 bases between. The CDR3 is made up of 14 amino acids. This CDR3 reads CASTQGTLSTEAFF. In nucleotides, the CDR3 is TGTGCCAGCACTCAGGGTACGTTGTCTACTGAAGCTTTCTTT.

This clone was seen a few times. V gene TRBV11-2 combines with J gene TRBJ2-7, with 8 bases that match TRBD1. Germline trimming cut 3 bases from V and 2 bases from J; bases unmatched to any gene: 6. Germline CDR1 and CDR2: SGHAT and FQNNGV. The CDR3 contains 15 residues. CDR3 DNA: TGTGCCAGCAGCTTGACCAGGGGGCCGGCCTACGAGCAGTACTTC. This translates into CASSLTRGPAYEQYF.

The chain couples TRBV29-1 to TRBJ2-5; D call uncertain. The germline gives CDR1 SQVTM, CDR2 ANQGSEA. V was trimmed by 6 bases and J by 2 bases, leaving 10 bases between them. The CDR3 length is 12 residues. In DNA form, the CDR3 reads TGCAGCGTAAGGCCGAGACAAGAGACCCAGTACTTC. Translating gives CSVRPRQETQYF.